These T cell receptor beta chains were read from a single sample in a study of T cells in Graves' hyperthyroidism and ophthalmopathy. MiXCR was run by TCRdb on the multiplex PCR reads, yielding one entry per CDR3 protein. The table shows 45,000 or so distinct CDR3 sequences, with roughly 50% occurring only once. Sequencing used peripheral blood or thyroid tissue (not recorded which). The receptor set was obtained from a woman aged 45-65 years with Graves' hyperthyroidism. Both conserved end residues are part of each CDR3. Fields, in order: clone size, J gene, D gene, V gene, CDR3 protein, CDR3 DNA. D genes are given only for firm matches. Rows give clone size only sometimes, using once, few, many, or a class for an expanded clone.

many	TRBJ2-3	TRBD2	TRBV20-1	CSATLAGRTDTQYF	TGCAGTGCTACACTAGCGGGGCGCACAGATACGCAGTATTTT
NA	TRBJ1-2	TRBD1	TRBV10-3	CAISAQGATNYGYTF	TGTGCCATCAGTGCGCAGGGGGCGACTAACTATGGCTACACCTTC
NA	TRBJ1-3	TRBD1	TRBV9	CASSASPGQGSGNTIYF	TGTGCCAGCAGCGCATCACCGGGACAGGGCTCTGGAAACACCATATATTTT
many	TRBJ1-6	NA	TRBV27	CASSLRTNHSPLHF	TGTGCCAGCAGTTTGAGGACAAACCATTCACCCCTCCACTTT
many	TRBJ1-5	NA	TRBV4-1	CASSLDSSNQPQHF	TGCGCCAGCAGCCTTGACAGTAGCAATCAGCCCCAGCATTTT
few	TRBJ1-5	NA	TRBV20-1	CSARASSGQETQHF	TGCAGTGCTAGAGCCTCTAGCGGGCAAGAGACCCAGCATTTT
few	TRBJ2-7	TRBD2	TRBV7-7	CASSASGTSGRAEQYF	TGTGCTAGCAGCGCATCCGGGACTAGCGGTCGGGCCGAGCAGTACTTC
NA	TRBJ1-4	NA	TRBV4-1	CASSQVEGPNEKLFF	TGCGCCAGCAGCCAAGTCGAGGGGCCTAATGAAAAACTGTTTTTT
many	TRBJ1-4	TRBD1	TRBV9	CASSQGVNEKLFF	TGTGCCAGCAGCCAGGGGGTAAATGAAAAACTGTTTTTT
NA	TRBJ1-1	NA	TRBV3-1	CASSQAATGGTEAFF	TGTGCCAGCAGCCAAGCTGCGACGGGAGGTACTGAAGCTTTCTTT
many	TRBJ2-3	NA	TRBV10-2	CASSESNFGTDTQYF	TGCGCCAGCAGTGAGTCGAATTTTGGCACAGATACGCAGTATTTT
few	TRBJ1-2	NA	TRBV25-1	CASSAKQGGNYGYTF	TGTGCCAGCAGTGCAAAACAGGGCGGGAACTATGGCTACACCTTC
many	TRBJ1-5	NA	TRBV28	CASSGSGSKSAAQHF	TGTGCCAGCAGCGGGTCCGGGAGTAAATCAGCGGCCCAGCATTTT
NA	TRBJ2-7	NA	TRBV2	CASQGGYEQYF	TGTGCCAGTCAGGGGGGCTACGAGCAGTACTTC
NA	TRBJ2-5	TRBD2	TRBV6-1	CASSTGLAGGAQETQYF	TGTGCCAGCAGTACCGGACTAGCGGGAGGGGCCCAAGAGACCCAGTACTTC
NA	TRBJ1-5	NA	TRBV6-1	CAGSYSRYQPQRF	TGTGCCGGCAGTTACTCCCGTTATCAGCCCCAGCGTTTT
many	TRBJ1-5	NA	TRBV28	CASSLSSGREANQPQHF	TGTGCCAGCAGTTTATCCTCAGGGAGGGAGGCCAATCAGCCCCAGCATTTT
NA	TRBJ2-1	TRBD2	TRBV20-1	CSARDTPGLAYNEQFF	TGCAGTGCTAGAGACACCCCGGGACTAGCCTACAATGAGCAGTTCTTC
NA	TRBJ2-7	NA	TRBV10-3	CAISRGRGYEQYF	TGTGCCATCAGTCGGGGACGGGGTTACGAGCAGTACTTC
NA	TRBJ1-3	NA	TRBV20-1	CSARYRQTAYGYTIYF	TGCAGTGCTAGATATCGACAGACCGCCTATGGCTACACCATATATTTT
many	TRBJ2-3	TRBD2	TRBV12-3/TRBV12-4	CASKRPGRSDTQYF	TGTGCCAGCAAGAGACCCGGGAGGTCAGATACGCAGTATTTT
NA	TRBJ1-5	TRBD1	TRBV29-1	CSDTWTGEGQPQHF	TGCAGCGACACTTGGACAGGGGAGGGTCAGCCCCAGCATTTT
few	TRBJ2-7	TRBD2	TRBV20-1	CSAILTRTSGRSYEQYF	TGCAGTGCTATACTGACAAGGACTAGCGGGAGGTCCTACGAGCAGTACTTC
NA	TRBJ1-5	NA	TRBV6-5	CASSSRSGQPQHF	TGTGCCAGCAGTTCCCGCTCGGGCCAGCCCCAGCATTTT
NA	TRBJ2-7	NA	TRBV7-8	CASSLTRASREQYF	TGCGCCAGCAGCCTGACCCGGGCTAGCAGGGAGCAGTACTTC
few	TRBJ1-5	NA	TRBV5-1	CASSLSPGEPQHF	TGCGCCAGCAGCTTGTCACCAGGGGAGCCCCAGCATTTT
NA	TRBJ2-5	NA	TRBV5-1	CASSLGTFKETQYF	TGCGCCAGCAGCTTGGGGACTTTCAAAGAGACCCAGTACTTC
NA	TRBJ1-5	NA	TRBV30	CAWSRDSNQPRHF	TGTGCCTGGAGTCGTGATAGCAATCAGCCCCGGCATTTT
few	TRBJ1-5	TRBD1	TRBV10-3	CAIRAAGGGQPQHF	TGTGCCATCAGGGCCGCAGGGGGCGGTCAGCCCCAGCATTTT
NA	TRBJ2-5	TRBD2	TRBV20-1	CSAIAGTSGRTQETQYF	TGCAGTGCTATTGCCGGGACTAGCGGGAGGACCCAAGAGACCCAGTACTTC
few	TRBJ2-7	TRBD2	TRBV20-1	CSAIAGTSGHSSYEQYF	TGCAGTGCTATTGCCGGGACTAGCGGACATAGCTCCTACGAGCAGTACTTC
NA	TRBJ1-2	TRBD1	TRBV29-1	CSLIQGANYGYTF	TGCAGCTTGATACAGGGGGCGAACTATGGCTACACCTTC
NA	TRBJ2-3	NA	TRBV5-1	CASSLVPGSTDTQYF	TGCGCCAGCAGCTTGGTTCCGGGAAGCACAGATACGCAGTATTTT
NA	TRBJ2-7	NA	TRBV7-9	CASSPDGYEQYF	TGTGCCAGCAGCCCGGACGGATACGAGCAGTACTTC
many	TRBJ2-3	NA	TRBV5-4	CASSLGGSTRSDTQYF	TGTGCCAGCAGCTTAGGTGGTTCAACCCGCTCAGATACGCAGTATTTT
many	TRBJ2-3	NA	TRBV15	CATSRGTDTQYF	TGTGCCACCAGCAGAGGTACAGATACGCAGTATTTT